A single sample gave rise to the 2 T cell receptor beta chains below, sequenced in a study of control samples from healthy donors and cancer patients. Data came from immunoSEQ multiplex PCR; TCRdb stores just in-frame clones and leaves some out. This table has around 160,000 clones, 80% to 95% appearing once. The sequencing sample was made of blood. The source of these receptors is a man between 18 and 35 years old in good health.

This chain connects TRBV7-8 to TRBJ1-4, with D perhaps matching TRBD1 (5 bases). This CDR3 is built from 15 residues. V dropped 5 bases and J dropped 8 bases, with 18 bases sitting between them. The germline CDR1 and CDR2 sequences are SGHVS and FQNEAQ. CDR3 DNA sequence: TGTGCCAGCAGCGCCTGGGGGAGGGCACGGGAAAAACTGTTTTTT. Translation gives CASSAWGRAREKLFF.

This chain connects TRBV30 to TRBJ1-4; the D is unclear. The germline gives CDR1 GTSNPN, CDR2 SVGIG (reference sequence). V was shortened by 0 bases and J by 8 bases, with 13 bases between the two germline ends. This CDR3 is 14 amino acids long. The CDR3 region is CAWSVGQWEEKLFF. The CDR3 nucleotides are TGTGCCTGGAGTGTAGGTCAGTGGGAGGAAAAACTGTTTTTT. Full variable domain (outside the CDR3, taken from reference TRBV30 and TRBJ1-4): SQTIHQWPATLVQPVGSPLSLECTVEGTSNPNLYWYRQAAGRGLQLLFYSVGIGQISSEVPQNLSASRPQDRQFILSSKKLLLSDSGFYLCAWSVGQWEEKLFFGSGTQLSVL.